The clone carrying this TCR beta chain was seen only a few times. These data are taken from a study of blood T cell repertoires in COVID-19. Study-wide context: Donors in the United States, Italy and Spain gave samples during acute or convalescent COVID-19. Sample material is recorded as cDNA or gDNA derived from T cells, B-cell-depleted T cells, or PBMCs.

This CDR3 is built from 13 residues. Germline values: CDR1 SGHTA, CDR2 FQGNSA. Trimming took 2 bases from V and 11 from J, leaving 10 bases between them. Authors' data handling: From reference gene primer amplification, estimates of nucleated cell counts were derived. TCRdb's copy holds only in-frame clones and misses some; the assay was immunoSEQ multiplex PCR. V and J calls plus clone size are reproduced from that table; the DNA served to infer D and trimming. Here the sample spans some 80,000 clones, roughly 78% being singletons. The V and J genes are TRBV7-2 and TRBJ1-6; D gene ambiguous. The material sequenced was peripheral blood. This receptor was obtained from a human donor in a cohort sampled during active COVID-19. CDR3 in amino acids: CASSLYEVAPLHF. In DNA form, the CDR3 reads TGTGCCAGCAGCTTATATGAGGTGGCACCCCTCCACTTT.